These 22 T cell receptor beta chains originate from one sample sequenced in a study of T cell responses to AZD1222 COVID-19 vaccine. This table comes from immunoSEQ multiplex PCR, and its TCRdb copy is limited to in-frame clones, with some not included. The profile covers around 120,000 clones, with about nine tenths appearing a single time and about 7.8% taken by the ten largest. Sequenced material: peripheral blood, taken on day 0 of AZD1222 vaccination. The receptors were sampled from an adult in good health.

The chain joins TRBV12-3 or TRBV12-4 to TRBJ2-7, with TRBD2 as a possible D gene (5 bases). The CDR3 is made up of 13 amino acids. V was clipped by 6 bases and J by 4 bases, with 13 bases between them. In nucleotides, the CDR3 is TGTGCCAGCAGCCTGGCCGGGGATTACGAGCAGTACTTC. Residues: CASSLAGDYEQYF.

This chain uses TRBV7-3 with TRBJ2-1; D is ambiguous. The germline gives CDR1 SGHTA, CDR2 FQGTGA. CDR3 length: 13 residues. Trimming took off 8 bases at V and 4 bases at J, with 12 bases between the two ends. CDR3 region: CASATTLYNEQFF. The CDR3 bases are TGTGCCAGCGCTACGACACTTTACAATGAGCAGTTCTTC.

V is TRBV7-2 and J is TRBJ2-1, with 12 bases identical to TRBD2. The length of the CDR3 is 15 residues. The germline CDR1 and CDR2 sequences are SGHTA and FQGNSA. V lost 5 bases, J lost 10 bases, and 9 bases stayed unmatched. CDR3 sequence: CASSQGASGRGEQFF. The CDR3, as DNA: TGTGCCAGCAGCCAGGGGGCTAGCGGGAGGGGGGAGCAGTTCTTC. Full variable domain (rest looked up from reference TRBV7-2 and TRBJ2-1): GAGVSQSPSNKVTEKGKDVELRCDPISGHTALYWYRQSLGQGLEFLIYFQGNSAPDKSGLPSDRFSAERTGGSVSTLTIQRTQQEDSAVYLCASSQGASGRGEQFFGPGTRLTVL.

V and J are TRBV5-4 and TRBJ2-7; 8 positions match TRBD2. With V trimmed by 4 bases and J by 3 bases, 6 bases remained unmatched. CDR1 is SGHNT and CDR2 is YYREEE in the germline V gene (reference sequence). This CDR3 has 14 amino acids. CDR3 amino acids: CASSPGGDHYEQYF. Written as DNA, the CDR3 is TGTGCCAGCAGCCCGGGGGGGGACCACTACGAGCAGTACTTC.

The CDR3 here is CASSLAWGYTF. In nucleotides, the CDR3 is TGTGCCAGCAGTTTAGCCTGGGGCTACACCTTC. V and J are TRBV28 and TRBJ1-2; D unclear. V lost 2 bases, J lost 8 bases, and 6 bases lay in between. The CDR3 length is 11 residues. From germline, CDR1 is MDHEN and CDR2 SYDVKM.

J is TRBJ2-7 and V is TRBV6-1, with 10 positions matching TRBD2. The CDR3 is made up of 15 amino acids. CDR1 is MNHNS, CDR2 SASEGT, per germline. The ends lost 1 base at V and 4 bases at J; junction bases unmatched: 4. The CDR3 spells CASSEGTSGLYEQYF. CDR3 bases: TGTGCCAGCAGTGAAGGGACTAGCGGCCTTTACGAGCAGTACTTC.

The rearrangement links TRBV2 to TRBJ2-5; no clear D. Deletions cut 6 bases from V and 3 bases from J, with 11 bases between. The V gene's germline CDR1 is SNHLY and CDR2 FYNNEI. The CDR3 runs to 13 residues. CDR3 residues: CASSTDGEETQYF. DNA of the CDR3: TGTGCCAGCAGCACGGACGGAGAAGAGACCCAGTACTTC.

The rearrangement uses TRBV6-5 and TRBJ2-7; 9 positions agree with TRBD1. The junction had 6 bases not matched to a gene; V was cut back by 7 bases and J by 2 bases. Germline V gene data show CDR1 as MNHEY and CDR2 as SVGAGI. The CDR3 runs to 14 residues. The CDR3 loop reads CASTTNRGPYEQYF. In DNA, the CDR3 is TGTGCCAGCACCACAAACAGGGGGCCCTACGAGCAGTACTTC.

The chain joins TRBV10-2 to TRBJ2-2; 7 bases are shared with TRBD2. The CDR3 runs 16 residues. J was trimmed by 6 bases and V by 0 bases; bases with no gene match: 7. Looked up from germline, CDR1 is WSHSY and CDR2 is SAAADI. The CDR3 coding sequence is TGCGCCAGCAGTGAGTCAAGGCAGGGAGGGGCCGGGGAGCTGTTTTTT. Protein sequence: CASSESRQGGAGELFF.

This chain's CDR3 is CASSFYNEQFF. CDR3 coding DNA: TGTGCCAGCAGCTTCTACAATGAGCAGTTCTTC. V usage is TRBV11-2 and J usage is TRBJ2-1; D not certain. V was clipped by 3 bases and J by 3 bases, with 0 bases between them. The germline gives CDR1 SGHAT, CDR2 FQNNGV. This CDR3 has 11 residues.

This clone came up a few times. The rearrangement joins TRBV28 to TRBJ2-1, with unresolved D. V was cut by 5 bases and J by 12 bases, with 20 bases left in between. CDR1 MDHEN and CDR2 SYDVKM come from the germline V gene. There are 14 residues in the CDR3. For the CDR3, the DNA is TGTGCCAGCAGTCCGCCCGGACCGCGTCTCTGGCAGTTCTTC. This encodes CASSPPGPRLWQFF.

The chain is built from TRBV25-1 and TRBJ1-5, with D hard to call. In germline, CDR1 is MGHDK, CDR2 SYGVNS. The CDR3 has 11 residues. Trimming stripped 6 bases from V and 7 bases from J, with 7 bases between. The CDR3, as DNA: TGTGCCAGCAGAGCCGTGCAGCCCCAGCATTTT. Translating gives CASRAVQPQHF.

The chain joins TRBV28 to TRBJ2-3, with 8 bases matching TRBD2. Trimming at V came to 8 bases and at J to 3 bases, leaving 10 bases not matched to a gene. There are 15 residues in the CDR3. Germline assignment: CDR1 MDHEN and CDR2 SYDVKM. This CDR3 is CASRPGGPGTDTQYF. In nucleotides, the CDR3 is TGTGCCAGCCGACCGGGAGGGCCGGGGACAGATACGCAGTATTTT.

The genes are TRBV6-6 and TRBJ2-7, with D possibly being TRBD1 or TRBD2 (5 bases each). The ends were cut back, 5 bases at V and 5 bases at J, with 19 bases in the middle. Germline CDR1 and CDR2: MNHNY and SVGAGI (reference sequence). This CDR3 has 15 residues. The CDR3 DNA reads TGTGCCAGCAGTCACCCCGGGACCCCGGCCCACGAGCAGTACTTC. Its translation: CASSHPGTPAHEQYF.

The chain carries TRBV6-4 and TRBJ2-5; 7 positions match TRBD2. V trimming: 4 bases; J trimming: 1 base; junction bases outside the gene matches: 6. The CDR3 runs 15 residues. Germline lookup yields CDR1 MRHNA and CDR2 SNTAGT. The CDR3 spells CASSGGRLAQETQYF. The DNA for the CDR3 is TGTGCCAGCAGTGGGGGGAGACTAGCCCAAGAGACCCAGTACTTC.

The chain joins TRBV7-9 to TRBJ2-7; 8 bases fit TRBD1. Germline values: CDR1 SEHNR, CDR2 FQNEAQ (reference sequence). V dropped 4 bases and J dropped 2; count of bases not matched to a gene: 7. The CDR3 spans 15 residues. CDR3 loop: CASSSYTGQAYEQYF. DNA of the CDR3: TGTGCCAGCAGCTCATATACGGGACAGGCCTACGAGCAGTACTTC.

Regarding this clone: The sample holds other DNA sequences that translate to the same CDR3. The gene calls are TRBV18 and TRBJ1-5, with 7 nucleotides matching TRBD1. Trimming at V came to 2 bases and at J to 7 bases, leaving 5 bases not matched to a gene. The germline CDR1 and CDR2 sequences are KGHSH and LQKENI. CDR3 length equals 14 residues. The CDR3: CASSPGQGEQPQHF. The CDR3 DNA reads TGTGCCAGCTCACCAGGCCAGGGGGAACAGCCCCAGCATTTT.

The CDR3 region has the DNA TGTGCCAGCAGCTCCCCGACAGGGGTGAATGAGCAGTTCTTC. This translates into CASSSPTGVNEQFF. The J gene is TRBJ2-1, the V gene TRBV7-9, with 8 bases matching TRBD1. This CDR3 has 14 residues. The V and J ends lost 4 bases and 7 bases, in that order; junction bases with no gene match: 6. Germline CDR1 SEHNR, CDR2 FQNEAQ (reference sequence).

V usage is TRBV18 and J usage is TRBJ1-3; D uncertain. The CDR3 is made up of 14 amino acids. V was pared by 8 bases and J by 0 bases, with 11 bases between. In germline, CDR1 is KGHSH, CDR2 LQKENI. DNA of the CDR3: TGTGCCAGCCGACCCGGGGACTCTGGAAACACCATATATTTT. Its translation is CASRPGDSGNTIYF.

The V and J genes are TRBV6-5 and TRBJ2-1, with 9 positions matching TRBD2. Germline-derived CDR1 and CDR2 are MNHEY and SVGAGI. The ends lost 0 bases at V and 2 bases at J; junction bases unmatched: 2. The CDR3 length is 16 residues. This chain's CDR3 is CASSYSGGRAYNEQFF. Written as DNA, the CDR3 is TGTGCCAGCAGTTACTCTGGCGGGAGGGCCTACAATGAGCAGTTCTTC.

This clone has only one observation. This chain connects TRBV4-1 to TRBJ2-1, with 10 nucleotides matching TRBD1. CDR1 and CDR2 from the germline V gene are MGHRA and YSYEKL. This CDR3 has 15 residues. V lost 4 bases to trimming and J lost 3 bases; unmatched junction nucleotides: 3. The CDR3 DNA follows: TGCGCCAGCAGCCCCGGGACAGGGGTCTACAATGAGCAGTTCTTC. Translated, it gives CASSPGTGVYNEQFF.

This chain connects TRBV5-1 to TRBJ1-2; 7 bases are shared with TRBD1. CDR1 and CDR2 from the germline V gene are SGHRS and YFSETQ. Trimming at V came to 0 bases and at J to 4 bases, leaving 9 bases not matched to a gene. This CDR3 region has 16 residues. CDR3 amino acids: CASSLGDRVLSYGYTF. CDR3 DNA sequence: TGCGCCAGCAGCTTGGGAGACAGGGTTCTTTCCTATGGCTACACCTTC.